These T cell receptor beta chains were read from a single sample in a study of T-cell reconstitution after alpha-beta-depleted transplantation in children. TCRdb called the PCR reads again in MiXCR, with one record for every CDR3 protein. Of just under 350,000 distinct CDR3 sequences in the sample, 15% to 20% were seen once. Source: PBMCs, mostly from graft donor cells, taken 360 days after TCRalphabeta/CD19-depleted stem cell transplant. The receptors here all came from a male patient between 2 and 15 years old who had a stem cell transplant for acute lymphoblastic leukemia, so the T cells may come from the graft donor. CDR3s include the opening cysteine and the closing phenylalanine or tryptophan. A D gene is named only where the DNA matches it firmly. Rows may omit the clone size; those that give it use once, few, many or a size class.

clone size	V gene	J gene	D gene	CDR3 DNA	CDR3 protein
NA	TRBV7-9	TRBJ2-7	TRBD1	TGTGCCAGCAGCTTCCCGGGACAGGGGCCGTCCTACGAGCAGTACTTC	CASSFPGQGPSYEQYF
few	TRBV6-2/TRBV6-3	TRBJ2-7	TRBD2	TGTGCCAGCAGCCCCAGCGGGAGTATCCACGAGCAGTACTTC	CASSPSGSIHEQYF
few	TRBV29-1	TRBJ1-1	NA	TGCAGCACCCCGACAGTGATGAACACTGAAGCTTTCTTT	CSTPTVMNTEAFF
NA	TRBV4-1	TRBJ1-1	TRBD1	TGCGCCAGCAGCCAGCATCCCGGGACAGCAAACACTGAAGCTTTCTTT	CASSQHPGTANTEAFF
NA	TRBV29-1	TRBJ2-1	TRBD1	TGCAGCGTCTGGACAGGGTCCTACAATGAGCAGTTCTTC	CSVWTGSYNEQFF
NA	TRBV12-3/TRBV12-4	TRBJ2-5	NA	NA	CASSSSDSMETQYF
NA	TRBV9	TRBJ2-7	TRBD1	TGTGCCAGCAGCGTAGGAGGGGGCTCGGGTTACGAGCAGTACTTC	CASSVGGGSGYEQYF
few	TRBV19	TRBJ2-4	NA	TGTGCCAGTAGTACCCTACAGAGGTGGGACATTCAGTACTTC	CASSTLQRWDIQYF
NA	TRBV12-3/TRBV12-4	TRBJ2-7	NA	TGTGCCAGCACCCCGGGAGCAGCCTACGAGCAGTACTTC	CASTPGAAYEQYF
NA	TRBV9	TRBJ2-5	TRBD2	TGTGCCAGCAGCGTGGGGGGACTAGCGGGTAAAGAGACCCAGTACTTC	CASSVGGLAGKETQYF
few	TRBV4-2	TRBJ2-1	NA	TGTGCCAGCAGCCAAGAATGGGGTCGGCTAGCCGGTGGGGATGAGCAGTTCTTC	CASSQEWGRLAGGDEQFF
few	TRBV9	TRBJ1-1	NA	TGTGCCAGCAGCGTAGTGGGGGTTAGCACTGAAGCTTTCTTT	CASSVVGVSTEAFF
NA	TRBV28	TRBJ2-7	NA	TGTGCCAGCAGTTTATGGAGGACGGGCGGAGGCGAGCAGTACTTC	CASSLWRTGGGEQYF
NA	TRBV7-9	TRBJ1-1	NA	TGTGCCAGCAGCTTAGGGAGGGGCCTTGAAGCTTTCTTT	CASSLGRGLEAFF
NA	TRBV2	TRBJ2-1	TRBD2	TGTGCCTTCAGTCGCCGCACCTTACTAGCGCGGTCCTACAATGAGCAGTTCTTC	CAFSRRTLLARSYNEQFF
NA	TRBV28	TRBJ2-4	TRBD2	TGTGCCAGCAGTTTACGCCTTGTAGCGGGAGACTTCCAAAACATTCAGTACTTC	CASSLRLVAGDFQNIQYF
few	TRBV27	TRBJ2-7	NA	TGTGCCAGCAGTCCCTCCTGGGGGCTCGGAACCTACGAGCAGTACTTC	CASSPSWGLGTYEQYF
NA	TRBV4-3	TRBJ2-5	NA	TGCGCCAGCAGCCAAGGACGGCAGGGGTACCAAGAGACCCAGTACTTC	CASSQGRQGYQETQYF
NA	TRBV7-8	TRBJ1-1	TRBD1	TGTGCCAGCAGCCGGATGCAGGGGGACACTGAAGCTTTCTTT	CASSRMQGDTEAFF
few	TRBV4-3	TRBJ2-5	TRBD2	TGCGCCAGCAGCCAAGAGGCTAGCGGGAGTGGGACCCAGTACTTC	CASSQEASGSGTQYF
many	TRBV28	TRBJ1-2	TRBD1	TGTGCCATCCTGGGACAGAGCTATGGCTACACCTTC	CAILGQSYGYTF
few	TRBV20-1	TRBJ1-5	NA	TGCAGTGCTAGCTACCCCCAATCCAATCAGCCCCAGCATTTT	CSASYPQSNQPQHF
NA	TRBV29-1	TRBJ1-2	TRBD1	TGCAGCGTTAAAGGGGGCGACTATGGCTACACCTTC	CSVKGGDYGYTF
NA	TRBV5-1	TRBJ2-6	TRBD1	TGCGCCAGCAGCTTTTCCGGACAGGCTATTTCTGGGGCCAACGTCCTGACTTTC	CASSFSGQAISGANVLTF
NA	TRBV20-1	TRBJ2-3	NA	TGCAGTGCTAGAGGGGCCCGAGGACATGAAGATACGCAGTATTTT	CSARGARGHEDTQYF
many	TRBV11-2	TRBJ2-5	NA	TGTGCCAGCAGCTTAGTTGCCCTGGGGGGTGAGACCCAGTACTTC	CASSLVALGGETQYF
NA	TRBV4-2	TRBJ2-7	NA	TGTGCCAGCAGCCAAGATGTACGCCACTACGAGCAGTACTTC	CASSQDVRHYEQYF
NA	TRBV28	TRBJ2-5	TRBD2	TGTGCCAGCAGTTTATTCACTAGCGGCCAAGAGACCCAGTACTTC	CASSLFTSGQETQYF
NA	TRBV5-1	TRBJ2-7	TRBD2	TGCGCCAGCAGCTTGGGACCCGGGACTAGAATCAACTACGAGCAGTACTTC	CASSLGPGTRINYEQYF
few	TRBV12-3/TRBV12-4	TRBJ2-7	NA	TGTGCCAGCAGTTTTGGGGACCCGGCAATCTACGAGCAGTACTTC	CASSFGDPAIYEQYF